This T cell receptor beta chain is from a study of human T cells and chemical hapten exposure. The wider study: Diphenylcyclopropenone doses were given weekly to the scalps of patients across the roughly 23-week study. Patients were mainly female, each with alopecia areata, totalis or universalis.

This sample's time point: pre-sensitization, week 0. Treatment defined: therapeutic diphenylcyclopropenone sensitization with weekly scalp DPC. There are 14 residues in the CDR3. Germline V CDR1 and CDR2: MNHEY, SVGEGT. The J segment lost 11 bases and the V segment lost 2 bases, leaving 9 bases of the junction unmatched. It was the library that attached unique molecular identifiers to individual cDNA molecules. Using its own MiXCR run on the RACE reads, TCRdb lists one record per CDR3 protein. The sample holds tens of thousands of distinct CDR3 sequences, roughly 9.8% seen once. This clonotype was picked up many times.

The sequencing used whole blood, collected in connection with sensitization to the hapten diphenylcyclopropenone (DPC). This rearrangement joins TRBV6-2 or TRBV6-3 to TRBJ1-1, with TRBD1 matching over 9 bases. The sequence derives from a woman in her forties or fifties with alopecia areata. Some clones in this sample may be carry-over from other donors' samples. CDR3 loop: CASSYQGQGGSAFF. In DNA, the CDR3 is TGTGCCAGCAGTTACCAGGGACAGGGAGGGTCGGCTTTCTTT.